These 5 T cell receptor beta chains originate from one sample sequenced in a study of PD-1 blockade in classical Hodgkin lymphoma. TCRdb's copy holds only in-frame clones and misses some; the assay was immunoSEQ multiplex PCR. The sample holds some 21,000 clones, roughly 70% seen once. There was relapse after autologous stem cell transplantation in every patient, and there was variation in brentuximab vedotin exposure. Sequenced material: peripheral blood mononuclear cells (PBMCs), taken at baseline. These receptors all come from a human donor with classical Hodgkin lymphoma.

This clone was seen a few times. The V gene is TRBV18, the J gene TRBJ1-4; 7 nucleotides match TRBD1. Germline-derived CDR1 and CDR2 are KGHSH and LQKENI. V gave up 2 bases and J gave up 8 bases; unmatched junction bases: 5. The CDR3 totals 14 residues. The CDR3 coding sequence is TGTGCCAGCTCACCAACCAGGGGGGGAGAAAAACTGTTTTTT. This sequence encodes CASSPTRGGEKLFF. Filled out from reference TRBV18 and TRBJ1-4, the complete variable domain reads NAGVMQNPRHLVRRRGQEARLRCSPMKGHSHVYWYRQLPEEGLKFMVYLQKENIIDESGMPKERFSAEFPKEGPSILRIQQVVRGDSAAYFCASSPTRGGEKLFFGSGTQLSVL.

To note about this clone: Other DNA variants within this sample encode the same CDR3. The V call is TRBV19, the J call TRBJ2-1, with 8 positions matching TRBD2. Germline V lookup: CDR1 LNHDA, CDR2 SQIVND (reference sequence). Germline trimming cut 3 bases from V and 4 bases from J; bases unmatched to any gene: 5. The CDR3 sequence is 15 residues long. The CDR3 bases are TGTGCCAGTAGTATCGGTAGCGGGACGTACAATGAGCAGTTCTTC. Translating gives CASSIGSGTYNEQFF.

The rearrangement uses TRBV10-1 and TRBJ1-1, with D unresolved. Trimming stripped 2 bases from V and 1 base from J, with 5 bases between. The CDR3 is 13 residues long. From germline, CDR1 is WNHNN and CDR2 SYGVQD (reference sequence). The CDR3 reads CASSEQQNTEAFF. DNA for the CDR3: TGCGCCAGCAGTGAGCAGCAGAACACTGAAGCTTTCTTT.

This clone was observed a few times. The chain recombines TRBV28 with TRBJ1-2; TRBD1 might be the D (5 bases). Germline V CDR1 and CDR2: MDHEN, SYDVKM. Between the trimmed V and J ends, which lost 7 bases and 0 bases, there was a span of 15 bases. CDR3 length equals 15 residues. The CDR3 loop reads CASIEGRQTNYGYTF. For the CDR3, the DNA is TGTGCCAGCATCGAGGGGCGCCAGACTAACTATGGCTACACCTTC.

The rearrangement uses TRBV9 and TRBJ2-1; D might be TRBD1 (5 bases). The CDR3 runs to 14 residues. V was shortened by 4 bases and J by 2 bases, with 10 bases between the two germline ends. Per germline, CDR1 SGDLS and CDR2 YYNGEE. Written as DNA, the CDR3 is TGTGCCAGCAGCCCTCAACAGGCCTACAATGAGCAGTTCTTC. Encoded protein: CASSPQQAYNEQFF.